The entry below gives a single T cell receptor (beta chain) sequence along with its context. PCR involved 60 Vbeta and 13 Jbeta primers. Generated by immunoSEQ multiplex PCR, the TCRdb table keeps only in-frame clones and is missing some. The repertoire consists of around 68,000 clones, with just over 65% occurring once and the leading ten covering approximately 11%. These data originate in a study of cytomegalovirus exposure and HLA in healthy donors. Study as a whole: The early release's HLA-typed donors yielded approximately 82 million unique TCRs.

The donors (healthy individuals) were bone marrow donors. CDR1 is KGHSH, CDR2 LQKENI, per germline. After removal of 5 bases from V and 8 bases from J, the junction contained 7 bases not matched to a gene. CDR3 length: 14 amino acids. The receptor's source is a woman in her twenties or thirties in good health and CMV-seronegative. This chain uses TRBV18 with TRBJ2-1; TRBD1 matches at 9 bases. Material: PBMCs. The CDR3 spells CASSGTGYEDEQFF. CDR3 DNA: TGTGCCAGCTCAGGGACAGGGTACGAGGATGAGCAGTTCTTC. Using reference TRBV18 and TRBJ2-1 for the parts outside the CDR3, the full variable domain is NAGVMQNPRHLVRRRGQEARLRCSPMKGHSHVYWYRQLPEEGLKFMVYLQKENIIDESGMPKERFSAEFPKEGPSILRIQQVVRGDSAAYFCASSGTGYEDEQFFGPGTRLTVL.